This record looks at one T cell receptor (beta chain) sequence and its context. What it recognizes is unknown. These data belong to a study of OX40 agonist ivuxolimab in advanced cancers. Study as a whole: Anti-PD-1, anti-PD-L1 or anti-CTLA-4 therapy given earlier was allowed, and around 40% had some. Study-level points and caveats: Expanded clones were, on average, more numerous among CD8+ T cells than CD4+.

Clones were read by immunoSEQ multiplex PCR, and TCRdb kept only the in-frame ones, dropping some. The table shows fewer than 85,000 clones, with over 60% occurring only once. The V gene's germline CDR1 is SGHTA and CDR2 FQGNSA. The CDR3 covers 13 residues. Losses at the gene ends were 7 bases for V and 7 bases for J; bases not matched to a gene: 7. The chain uses TRBV7-2 and TRBJ2-1, with 7 positions matching TRBD2. The TCR originated in an adult with an advanced solid tumor such as melanoma, head and neck, liver or kidney cancer. The sample was CD4+ or CD8+ T cells sorted from blood, taken in a trial of the OX40 agonist ivuxolimab. CDR3 nucleotides: TGTGCCAGCACCCGTGGGGGGGGGAATGAGCAGTTCTTC. The encoded protein is CASTRGGGNEQFF. Using reference TRBV7-2 and TRBJ2-1 for the parts outside the CDR3, the full variable domain is GAGVSQSPSNKVTEKGKDVELRCDPISGHTALYWYRQSLGQGLEFLIYFQGNSAPDKSGLPSDRFSAERTGGSVSTLTIQRTQQEDSAVYLCASTRGGGNEQFFGPGTRLTVL.